This TCR beta chain was sequenced in a study of OX40 agonist ivuxolimab in advanced cancers. TCRdb's table, derived via immunoSEQ multiplex PCR, lists solely in-frame clones and lacks some. This table has about 3,000 clones, 60% to 85% appearing once. CDR3 length: 16 residues. The germline CDR1 and CDR2 sequences are SQVTM and ANQGSEA. After removal of 4 bases from V and 0 bases from J, the junction contained 5 bases not matched to a gene. V is TRBV29-1 and J is TRBJ1-3, with 11 positions matching TRBD1. This clonotype was obtained from an adult with an advanced solid tumor such as melanoma, head and neck, liver or kidney cancer. Material: CD4+ or CD8+ T cells sorted from blood, obtained in a trial of the OX40 agonist ivuxolimab. CDR3 sequence (DNA): TGCAGCGTTGTGGGGACAGGGGGAGTCTCTGGAAACACCATATATTTT. It yields the protein CSVVGTGGVSGNTIYF. Based on the CDR3 plus reference TRBV29-1 and TRBJ1-3, the full variable domain is SAVISQKPSRDICQRGTSLTIQCQVDSQVTMMFWYRQQPGQSLTLIATANQGSEATYESGFVIDKFPISRPNLTFSTLTVSNMSPEDSSIYLCSVVGTGGVSGNTIYFGEGSWLTVV.